This T cell receptor beta chain was obtained from a study of human T cells and chemical hapten exposure. The time point: patch test 1, 2 weeks after DPC sensitization. The treatment was: therapeutic diphenylcyclopropenone sensitization with weekly scalp DPC. A single record per CDR3 protein comes from TCRdb applying MiXCR to the RACE reads. The sample lists 55,000 to 85,000 distinct CDR3 sequences; 9.8% were seen once. CDR3 length: 14 amino acids. Trimming removed 2 bases at V and 3 bases at J, with 8 bases between. Per the germline V gene, CDR1 is SGHTA and CDR2 is FQGNSA. This clonotype was found many times.

The rearrangement joins TRBV7-2 to TRBJ1-5; no reliable D call. This TCR was recovered from a woman in her 40s with alopecia areata. Some clones in this sample may be carry-over from other donors' samples. Sequencing used whole blood, obtained in connection with sensitization to the hapten diphenylcyclopropenone (DPC). CDR3 DNA: TGTGCCAGCAGCTTATCGGCTCCCAATCAGCCCCAGCATTTT. This sequence encodes CASSLSAPNQPQHF. Full variable domain (outside the CDR3, taken from reference TRBV7-2 and TRBJ1-5): GAGVSQSPSNKVTEKGKDVELRCDPISGHTALYWYRQSLGQGLEFLIYFQGNSAPDKSGLPSDRFSAERTGGSVSTLTIQRTQQEDSAVYLCASSLSAPNQPQHFGDGTRLSIL.